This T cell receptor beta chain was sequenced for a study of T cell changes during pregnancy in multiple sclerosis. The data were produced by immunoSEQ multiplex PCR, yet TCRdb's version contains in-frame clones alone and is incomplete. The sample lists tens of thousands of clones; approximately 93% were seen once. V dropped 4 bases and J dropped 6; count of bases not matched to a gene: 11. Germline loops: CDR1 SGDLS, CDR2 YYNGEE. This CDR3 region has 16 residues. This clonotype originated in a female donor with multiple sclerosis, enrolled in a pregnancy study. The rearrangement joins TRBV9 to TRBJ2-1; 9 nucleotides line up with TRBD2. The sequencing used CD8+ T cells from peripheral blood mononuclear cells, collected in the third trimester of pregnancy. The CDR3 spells CASSPRGAGGFNEQFF. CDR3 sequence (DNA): TGTGCCAGCAGCCCCAGGGGTGCGGGGGGGTTCAATGAGCAGTTCTTC.